This passage covers 14 T cell receptor beta chains from one sample sequenced in a study of monozygotic twins with inflammatory bowel disease. TCRdb reprocessed the 5' RACE reads, with one entry per CDR3 protein and no DNA. The sample shows roughly 200,000 distinct CDR3 sequences, and 1.6% sits with its ten largest clones. Sequenced input: blood. These receptors all come from a human donor with ulcerative colitis or Crohn's disease, or a healthy co-twin of an affected twin (not recorded which).

The rearrangement joins TRBV5-6 to TRBJ2-2; TCRdb's D gene call, TRBD1, goes unchecked for lack of DNA. The germline V gene has CDR1 SGHDT and CDR2 YYEEEE. This CDR3 has 14 amino acids. The chain's CDR3 is CASSFHGGTGELFF.

This chain connects TRBV5-1 to TRBJ2-3; no DNA is available, so the TRBD1 call from TCRdb remains unchecked. This CDR3 has 14 amino acids. Germline-derived CDR1 and CDR2 are SGHRS and YFSETQ. CDR3 residues: CASSRDRVTDTQYF.

The chain couples TRBV24-1 to TRBJ1-4; TCRdb picks TRBD1, but there is no DNA to check that call. CDR1 KGHDR and CDR2 SFDVKD come from the germline V gene. The CDR3 length is 15 residues. This CDR3 is CATSDSAGTREKLFF.

This chain links TRBV27 with TRBJ1-4; TCRdb returns TRBD1, unconfirmable since there is no DNA. The germline CDR1 and CDR2 sequences are MNHEY and SMNVEV (reference sequence). The CDR3 has 16 amino acids. CDR3 protein: CASSRDRAATNEKLFF.

The chain carries TRBV6-2 or TRBV6-3 and TRBJ2-7. CDR1 MNHEY and CDR2 SVGEGT come from the germline V gene. The CDR3 spans 14 residues. The CDR3 is CASSYSKVVNEQYF.

J is TRBJ1-4 and V is TRBV7-9. In germline, CDR1 is SEHNR, CDR2 FQNEAQ (reference sequence). The CDR3 is 15 residues long. This CDR3 is CASSSARRINEKLFF.

The chain couples TRBV7-2 to TRBJ1-4. CDR3 length equals 14 residues. Germline CDR1 and CDR2: SGHTA and FQGNSA. Here the CDR3 reads CASSPFATNEKLFF.

The J gene is TRBJ2-2, the V gene TRBV6-4; lacking DNA, the TRBD2 call made by TCRdb goes unchecked. The CDR3 totals 17 residues. Germline V gene data show CDR1 as MRHNA and CDR2 as SNTAGT. The CDR3: CASSGTVTSGSTGELFF.

The J gene is TRBJ2-3, the V gene TRBV5-1; TCRdb picks TRBD2, but there is no DNA to check that call. CDR3 length: 13 residues. Germline CDR1 and CDR2: SGHRS and YFSETQ. CDR3 region: CASSLGESDTQYF.

CDR3 in amino acids: CASNPGQGGADTQYF. The gene calls are TRBV7-9 and TRBJ2-3; TCRdb indicates TRBD1, and absent DNA this call remains unverified. Germline CDR1 SEHNR, CDR2 FQNEAQ (reference sequence). This CDR3 has 15 residues. Variable domain in full (rest from reference TRBV7-9 and TRBJ2-3): DTGVSQNPRHKITKRGQNVTFRCDPISEHNRLYWYRQTLGQGPEFLTYFQNEAQLEKSRLLSDRFSAERPKGSFSTLEIQRTEQGDSAMYLCASNPGQGGADTQYFGPGTRLTVL.

This chain joins TRBV10-3 and TRBJ2-5; TCRdb gives TRBD1 as the D gene, but with no DNA this cannot be confirmed. The CDR3 runs to 12 residues. Germline CDR1 is ENHRY and CDR2 is SYGVKD. CDR3 loop: CAIAGQQETQYF.

This sequence joins TRBV5-1 and TRBJ2-1; TCRdb lists TRBD2, though no DNA is available to test this call. The CDR3 has 18 amino acids. The germline V gene has CDR1 SGHRS and CDR2 YFSETQ. CDR3 residues: CASVRTSGGRSSYNEQFF. Full variable domain (outside the CDR3, taken from reference TRBV5-1 and TRBJ2-1): KAGVTQTPRYLIKTRGQQVTLSCSPISGHRSVSWYQQTPGQGLQFLFEYFSETQRNKGNFPGRFSGRQFSNSRSEMNVSTLELGDSALYLCASVRTSGGRSSYNEQFFGPGTRLTVL.

This clonotype is identified as medium-sized (0.01 to 0.1%) from frequency. V and J are TRBV7-6 and TRBJ2-5. The CDR3 has 11 residues. CDR1 is SGHVS and CDR2 is FNYEAQ in the germline V gene. CDR3 in amino acids: CASSSKETQYF.

Here the CDR3 reads CASSEGLAQETQYF. The chain employs TRBV5-1 and TRBJ2-5; TCRdb names TRBD2, which stays unverified in the absence of DNA. Germline lookup yields CDR1 SGHRS and CDR2 YFSETQ. CDR3 length: 14 residues.